Listed below are T cell receptor beta chains from one sample, sequenced in a study of T cell responses to AZD1222 COVID-19 vaccine. Clones were read by immunoSEQ multiplex PCR, and TCRdb kept only the in-frame ones, dropping some. The sample lists about 95,000 clones; roughly 91% were seen once. The sequenced sample was peripheral blood, obtained on day 0 of AZD1222 vaccination. The receptors originated from an adult in good health. Both conserved end residues are part of each CDR3. A D gene is named only where the DNA matches it firmly. Where a row states a size, it is once, few, many or the class of an expanded clone; other rows omit it.

TRBV9	-	TRBJ2-7	TRBD2	TGTGCCAGCAACCCCGGGGGGTCCGACTACGAGCAGTACTTC	CASNPGGSDYEQYF
TRBV6-5	once	TRBJ1-2	-	TGTGCCAGCATGCGTGTGAATATTAACTATGGCTACACCTTC	CASMRVNINYGYTF
TRBV2	-	TRBJ2-3	TRBD2	TGTGCCAGCATGGCGGGGGTTAGCACAGATACGCAGTATTTT	CASMAGVSTDTQYF
TRBV6-4	-	TRBJ2-3	TRBD2	TGTGCCAGCAGTGATCTAGCGGGGGCCTCAGATACGCAGTATTTT	CASSDLAGASDTQYF
TRBV25-1	-	TRBJ2-2	-	TGTGCCAGCAGTGAATCTTCTAGTGAATCCGGGGAGCTGTTTTTT	CASSESSSESGELFF
TRBV28	-	TRBJ1-5	-	TGTGCCAGCAGTTGGGGACGTCAGCCCCAGCATTTT	CASSWGRQPQHF
TRBV28	-	TRBJ1-3	-	TGTGCCAGCAGTAGGGGTTTCACTGGAAACACCATATATTTT	CASSRGFTGNTIYF
TRBV7-9	-	TRBJ2-3	TRBD2	TGTGCCAGCACCCGTGCGTCCGGGGGACTAGGGTTAGGTACGCAGTATTTT	CASTRASGGLGLGTQYF
TRBV28	-	TRBJ1-2	-	TGTGCCCACGGGAACTATGGCTACACCTTC	CAHGNYGYTF
TRBV6-5	-	TRBJ2-7	TRBD2	TGTGCCAGCTGGGGACTAGCGGCCTCCTACGAGCAGTACTTC	CASWGLAASYEQYF
TRBV11-2	once	TRBJ2-7	-	TGTGCCAGCAGCTTAGGGGGGCGGGAGCAGTACTTC	CASSLGGREQYF
TRBV19	once	TRBJ1-1	-	TGTGCCAGTAGTAGTAGATCATCGGGCACTGAAGCTTTCTTT	CASSSRSSGTEAFF
TRBV5-6	-	TRBJ2-3	-	TGTGCCAGCAGCTTGGTTCAGGAAACAGATACGCAGTATTTT	CASSLVQETDTQYF
TRBV19	-	TRBJ1-2	-	TGTGCCAGTAGTGGTTTGGGAGGGTTTGGCTACACCTTC	CASSGLGGFGYTF
TRBV5-5	once	TRBJ1-2	-	TGTGCCAGCAGCTCCCTCAAGGGCCCTAACTATGGCTACACCTTC	CASSSLKGPNYGYTF
TRBV10-1	-	TRBJ1-4	-	TGCGCCAGCAGGGGGGGTAGTGAAAAACTGTTTTTT	CASRGGSEKLFF
TRBV2	-	TRBJ2-3	TRBD1	TGTGCCAGCAGTGAGAAGGGACAGGGGGCAGGCCTAGATACGCAGTATTTT	CASSEKGQGAGLDTQYF
TRBV6-6	-	TRBJ1-1	-	TGTGCCAGCAGTTATGGGATGAACACTGAAGCTTTCTTT	CASSYGMNTEAFF
TRBV5-6	-	TRBJ1-1	-	TGTGCCAGCAGCTGGGGCAGGGCCACTGAAGCTTTCTTT	CASSWGRATEAFF
TRBV19	-	TRBJ2-3	-	TGTGCCAGTAGTACCCATGCCAGCGGTGGGGGGAATACGCAGTATTTT	CASSTHASGGGNTQYF
TRBV16	-	TRBJ1-6	-	TGTGCCAGCAGCCCTCCAAGACAGCGATATTCACCCCTCCACTTT	CASSPPRQRYSPLHF
TRBV6-5	-	TRBJ1-2	TRBD1	TGTGCCAGTGCACTAGGGACAGGGGGGTTAAGTGGCTACACCTTC	CASALGTGGLSGYTF
TRBV6-2/TRBV6-3	-	TRBJ1-4	-	TGTGCCAGCAGTGATAACACCGGGACCTATAATGAAAAACTGTTTTTT	CASSDNTGTYNEKLFF
TRBV10-2	-	TRBJ1-5	-	TGCGCCAGCAGGGGTCAGCCCCAGCATTTT	CASRGQPQHF
TRBV3-1/TRBV3-2	-	TRBJ1-3	-	TGTGCCAGCAGCCCGCAACTCTCTGGAAACACCATATATTTT	CASSPQLSGNTIYF
TRBV30	-	TRBJ1-2	-	TGTGCCTGCAGTCGGGAGGTGAACTATGGCTACACCTTC	CACSREVNYGYTF
TRBV28	-	TRBJ1-3	-	TGTGCCAGCTTTATCTATCAGGGACGACGTAGAAACACCATATATTTT	CASFIYQGRRRNTIYF
TRBV5-1	-	TRBJ2-4	TRBD1	TGCGCCAGCAGCCTTACAGGGGACATTCAGTACTTC	CASSLTGDIQYF
TRBV7-2	-	TRBJ2-2	-	TGTGCCAGCAGCTTAGGATTAGTCGGCACCGGGGAGCTGTTTTTT	CASSLGLVGTGELFF
TRBV30	-	TRBJ1-1	-	TGTGCCTGGCGGACAGCGATAAACACTGAAGCTTTCTTT	CAWRTAINTEAFF
TRBV15	-	TRBJ2-1	TRBD2	TGTGCCACCAGTTTTAGTTGGGGGACTAGCGGGGCCAATGAGCAGTTCTTC	CATSFSWGTSGANEQFF
TRBV6-1	-	TRBJ1-4	TRBD1	TGTGCCAGCAGTGACACCACCGGGACAGGGAGGAAATGGGGAGAAAAACTGTTTTTT	CASSDTTGTGRKWGEKLFF
TRBV5-5	once	TRBJ2-2	TRBD2	TGTGCCAGCGAGGGTCGACTAGCGGGAACCGGGGAGTTGTTTTTT	CASEGRLAGTGELFF
TRBV20-1	once	TRBJ2-1	-	TGCAGCGCCGTAGGGGTTGGTGAGCAGTTCTTC	CSAVGVGEQFF
TRBV5-1	few	TRBJ1-4	-	TGCGCCAGCTCCTATGGAGGGCAGGAAGAGGAAAAACTGTTTTTT	CASSYGGQEEEKLFF
TRBV7-2	-	TRBJ1-5	-	TGTGCCAGCAGCTTATCTTTTGGGCAGCCCCAGCATTTT	CASSLSFGQPQHF
TRBV18	-	TRBJ2-7	-	TGTGCCAGCTCACCACCGATGCGTCGGCACGAGCAGTACTTC	CASSPPMRRHEQYF
TRBV24-1	-	TRBJ2-3	TRBD2	TGTGCCACCAGTGATTTGCCGGGACTAGTCACAGATACGCAGTATTTT	CATSDLPGLVTDTQYF
TRBV20-1	once	TRBJ1-2	TRBD1	TGCAGTGCCAACAGGGGCTCTGGCTACACCTTC	CSANRGSGYTF
TRBV5-1	few	TRBJ1-2	-	TGCGCCAGCAGCTTGGGGTGGGTACAGGCGTATGGCTACACCTTC	CASSLGWVQAYGYTF
TRBV7-2	-	TRBJ1-2	-	TGTGCCAGCAGCGGAGGGTTGGGCTTCTATGGCTACACCTTC	CASSGGLGFYGYTF